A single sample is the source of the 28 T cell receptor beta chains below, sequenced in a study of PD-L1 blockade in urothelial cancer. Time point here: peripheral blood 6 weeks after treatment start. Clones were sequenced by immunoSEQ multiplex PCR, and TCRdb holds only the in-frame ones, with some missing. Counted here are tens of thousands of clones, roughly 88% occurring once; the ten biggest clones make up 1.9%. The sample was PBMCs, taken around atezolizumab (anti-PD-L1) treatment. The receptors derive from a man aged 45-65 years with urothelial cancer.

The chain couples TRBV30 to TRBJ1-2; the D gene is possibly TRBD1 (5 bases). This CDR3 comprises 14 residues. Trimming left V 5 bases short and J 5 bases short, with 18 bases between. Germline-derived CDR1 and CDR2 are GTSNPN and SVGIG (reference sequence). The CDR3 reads CAWGREGTQYGYTF. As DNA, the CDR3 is TGTGCCTGGGGGAGGGAGGGGACCCAATATGGCTACACCTTC.

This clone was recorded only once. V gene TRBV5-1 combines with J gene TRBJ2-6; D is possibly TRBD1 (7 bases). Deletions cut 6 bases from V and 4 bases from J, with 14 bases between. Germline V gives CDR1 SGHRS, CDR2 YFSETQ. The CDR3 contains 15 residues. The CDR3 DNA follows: TGCGCCAGCATTACAGGGGAGGTAGGGGCCAACGTCCTGACTTTC. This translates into CASITGEVGANVLTF.

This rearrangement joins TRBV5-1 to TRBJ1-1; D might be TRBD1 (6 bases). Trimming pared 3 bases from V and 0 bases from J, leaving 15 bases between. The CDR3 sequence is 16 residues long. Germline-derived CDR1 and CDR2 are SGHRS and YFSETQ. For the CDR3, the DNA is TGCGCCAGCAGCTCCCTGGACAGACCCATGAACACTGAAGCTTTCTTT. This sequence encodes CASSSLDRPMNTEAFF.

Here the CDR3 DNA reads TGCGCCAGCAGCCCGGGACAGCTTGGCTACACCTTC. Translated, it gives CASSPGQLGYTF. The chain joins TRBV5-1 to TRBJ1-2, with TRBD1 identical over 7 bases. Germline V gene data show CDR1 as SGHRS and CDR2 as YFSETQ. This CDR3 comprises 12 residues. Trimming took 4 bases from V and 7 from J; bases not matched to a gene: 4. The full variable domain, in which reference TRBV5-1 and TRBJ1-2 provide the parts outside the CDR3, is KAGVTQTPRYLIKTRGQQVTLSCSPISGHRSVSWYQQTPGQGLQFLFEYFSETQRNKGNFPGRFSGRQFSNSRSEMNVSTLELGDSALYLCASSPGQLGYTFGSGTRLTVV.

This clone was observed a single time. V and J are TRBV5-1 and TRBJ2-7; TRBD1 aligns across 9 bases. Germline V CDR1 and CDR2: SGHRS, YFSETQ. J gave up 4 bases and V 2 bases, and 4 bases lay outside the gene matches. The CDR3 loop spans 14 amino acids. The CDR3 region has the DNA TGCGCCAGCAGCTTTGGGGACAGGGTGTACGAGCAGTACTTC. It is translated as CASSFGDRVYEQYF.

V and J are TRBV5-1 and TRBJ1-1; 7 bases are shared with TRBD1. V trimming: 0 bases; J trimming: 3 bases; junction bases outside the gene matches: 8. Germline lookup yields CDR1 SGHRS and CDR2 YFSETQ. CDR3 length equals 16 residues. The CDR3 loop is CASSLALRGPDTEAFF. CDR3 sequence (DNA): TGCGCCAGCAGCTTGGCCTTAAGGGGGCCGGACACTGAAGCTTTCTTT.

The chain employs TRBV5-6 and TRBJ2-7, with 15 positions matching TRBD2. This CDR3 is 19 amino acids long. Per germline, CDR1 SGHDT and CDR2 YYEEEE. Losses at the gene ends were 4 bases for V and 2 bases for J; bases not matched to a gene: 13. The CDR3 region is CASSGAGTSGRPPPYEQYF. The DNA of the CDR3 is TGTGCCAGCAGCGGGGCCGGGACTAGCGGGAGGCCCCCCCCCTACGAGCAGTACTTC.

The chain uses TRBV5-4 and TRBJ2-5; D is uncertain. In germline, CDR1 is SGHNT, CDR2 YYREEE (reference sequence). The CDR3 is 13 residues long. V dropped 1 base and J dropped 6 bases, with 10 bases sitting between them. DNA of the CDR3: TGTGCCAGCAGCTTGTTCGAGCTGAAGACCCAGTACTTC. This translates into CASSLFELKTQYF. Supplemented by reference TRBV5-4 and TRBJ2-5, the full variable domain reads ETGVTQSPTHLIKTRGQQVTLRCSSQSGHNTVSWYQQALGQGPQFIFQYYREEENGRGNFPPRFSGLQFPNYSSELNVNALELDDSALYLCASSLFELKTQYFGPGTRLLVL.

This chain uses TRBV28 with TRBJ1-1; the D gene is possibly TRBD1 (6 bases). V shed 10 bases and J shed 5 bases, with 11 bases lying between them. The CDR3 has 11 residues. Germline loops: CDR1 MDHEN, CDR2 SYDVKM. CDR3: CATQRGTEAFF. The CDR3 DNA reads TGTGCCACCCAAAGGGGGACTGAAGCTTTCTTT.

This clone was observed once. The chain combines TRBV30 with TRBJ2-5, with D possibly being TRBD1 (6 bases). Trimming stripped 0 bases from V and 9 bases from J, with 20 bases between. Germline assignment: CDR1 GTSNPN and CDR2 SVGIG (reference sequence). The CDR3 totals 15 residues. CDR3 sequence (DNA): TGTGCCTGGAGTGTACTGACAGGTGGACTGGGGGCCCAGTACTTC. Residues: CAWSVLTGGLGAQYF.

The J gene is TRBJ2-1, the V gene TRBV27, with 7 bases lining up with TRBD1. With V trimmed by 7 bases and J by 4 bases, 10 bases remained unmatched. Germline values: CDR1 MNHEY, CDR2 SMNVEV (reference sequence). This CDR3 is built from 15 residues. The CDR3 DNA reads TGTGCCAGCAATTCCGGGGACAGAGAATACAATGAGCAGTTCTTC. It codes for CASNSGDREYNEQFF.

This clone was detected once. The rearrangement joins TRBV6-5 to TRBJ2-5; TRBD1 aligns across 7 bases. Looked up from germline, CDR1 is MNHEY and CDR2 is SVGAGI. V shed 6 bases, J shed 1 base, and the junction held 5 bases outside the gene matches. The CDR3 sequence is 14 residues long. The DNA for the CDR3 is TGTGCCAGCAGCTCCGGGACAGCCCAAGAGACCCAGTACTTC. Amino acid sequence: CASSSGTAQETQYF.

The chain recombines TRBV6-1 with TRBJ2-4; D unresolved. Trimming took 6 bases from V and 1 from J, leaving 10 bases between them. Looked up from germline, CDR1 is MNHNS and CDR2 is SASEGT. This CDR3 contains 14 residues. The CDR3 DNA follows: TGTGCCAGCAGCTTTACAGAGGCCAAAAACATTCAGTACTTC. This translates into CASSFTEAKNIQYF.

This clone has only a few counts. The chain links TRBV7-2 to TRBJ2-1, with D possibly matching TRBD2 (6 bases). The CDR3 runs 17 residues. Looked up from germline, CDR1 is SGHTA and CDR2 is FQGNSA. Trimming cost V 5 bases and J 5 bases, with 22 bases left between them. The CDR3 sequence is CASSKRVGLALDNEQFF. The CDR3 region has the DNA TGTGCCAGCAGCAAAAGGGTGGGGCTAGCGCTAGACAATGAGCAGTTCTTC.

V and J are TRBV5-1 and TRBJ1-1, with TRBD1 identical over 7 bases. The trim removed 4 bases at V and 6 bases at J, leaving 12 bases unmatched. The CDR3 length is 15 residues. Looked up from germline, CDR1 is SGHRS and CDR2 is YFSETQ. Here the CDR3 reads CASSVRAGQWAEAFF. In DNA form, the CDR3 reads TGCGCCAGCAGCGTGCGGGCGGGACAGTGGGCTGAAGCTTTCTTT.

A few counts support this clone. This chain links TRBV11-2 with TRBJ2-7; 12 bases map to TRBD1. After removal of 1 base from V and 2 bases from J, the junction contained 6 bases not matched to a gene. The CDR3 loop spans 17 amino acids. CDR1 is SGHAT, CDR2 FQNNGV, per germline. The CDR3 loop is CASSLVGQGAQPYEQYF. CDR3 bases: TGTGCCAGCAGCTTAGTGGGACAGGGGGCTCAACCCTACGAGCAGTACTTC.

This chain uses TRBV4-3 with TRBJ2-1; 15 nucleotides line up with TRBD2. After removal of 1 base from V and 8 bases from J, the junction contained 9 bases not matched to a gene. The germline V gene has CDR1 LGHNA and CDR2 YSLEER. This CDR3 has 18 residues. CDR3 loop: CASSQASGLAGGFDEQFF. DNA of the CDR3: TGCGCCAGCAGCCAAGCCTCCGGACTAGCGGGAGGGTTTGATGAGCAGTTCTTC.

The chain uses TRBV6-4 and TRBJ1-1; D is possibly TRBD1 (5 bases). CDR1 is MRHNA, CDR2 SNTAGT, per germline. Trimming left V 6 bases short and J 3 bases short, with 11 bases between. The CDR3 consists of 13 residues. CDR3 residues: CASRAGFDTEAFF. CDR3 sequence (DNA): TGTGCCAGCAGAGCAGGGTTCGACACTGAAGCTTTCTTT.

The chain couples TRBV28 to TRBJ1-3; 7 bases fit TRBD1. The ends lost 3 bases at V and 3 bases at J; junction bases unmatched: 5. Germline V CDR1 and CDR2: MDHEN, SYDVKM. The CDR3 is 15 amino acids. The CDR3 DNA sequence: TGTGCCAGCAGTTTTGTAGGGGGCAATGGAAACACCATATATTTT. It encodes CASSFVGGNGNTIYF.

The CDR3 coding sequence is TGCGCCAGCAGCCAAGTCACGGGCCAGGGGTATCGTCAGCCCCAGCATTTT. Its protein product is CASSQVTGQGYRQPQHF. This chain joins TRBV4-1 and TRBJ1-5; D is perhaps TRBD1 (6 bases). CDR1 and CDR2 from the germline V gene are MGHRA and YSYEKL. V gave up 1 base and J gave up 6 bases, with 19 bases separating them. The length of the CDR3 is 17 residues.

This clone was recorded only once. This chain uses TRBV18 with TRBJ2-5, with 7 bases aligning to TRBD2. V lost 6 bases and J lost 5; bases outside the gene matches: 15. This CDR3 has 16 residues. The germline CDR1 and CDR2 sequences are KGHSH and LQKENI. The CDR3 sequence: CASSSKGGIEVETQYF. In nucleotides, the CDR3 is TGTGCCAGCTCTTCCAAGGGAGGGATTGAAGTGGAGACCCAGTACTTC.

Written as DNA, the CDR3 is TGTGCCAGCAGCCCTCGGACAGGAACTGGAAACACCATATATTTT. Amino acid sequence: CASSPRTGTGNTIYF. The chain uses TRBV11-1 and TRBJ1-3; 7 positions agree with TRBD1. Germline V gene data show CDR1 as SGHAT and CDR2 as FQDESV (reference sequence). V dropped 5 bases and J dropped 2; count of bases not matched to a gene: 6. The CDR3 runs to 15 residues.

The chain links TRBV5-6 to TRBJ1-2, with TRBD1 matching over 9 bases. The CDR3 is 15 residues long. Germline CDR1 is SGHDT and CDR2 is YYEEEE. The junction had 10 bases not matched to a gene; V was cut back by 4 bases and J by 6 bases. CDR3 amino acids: CASSGRDRDWNGYTF. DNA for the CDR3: TGTGCCAGCAGCGGTCGGGACAGGGACTGGAATGGCTACACCTTC.

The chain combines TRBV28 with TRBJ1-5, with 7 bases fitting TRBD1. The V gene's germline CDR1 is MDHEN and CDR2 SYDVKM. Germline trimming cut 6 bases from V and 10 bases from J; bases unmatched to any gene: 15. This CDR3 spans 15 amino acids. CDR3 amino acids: CASSSRQGNVLPQHF. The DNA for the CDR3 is TGTGCCAGCAGCTCCCGACAGGGAAACGTCTTACCCCAGCATTTT.

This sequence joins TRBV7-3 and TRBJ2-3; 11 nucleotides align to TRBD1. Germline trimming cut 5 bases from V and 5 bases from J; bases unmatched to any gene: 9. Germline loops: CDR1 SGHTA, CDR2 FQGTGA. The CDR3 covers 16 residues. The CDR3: CASSPRDRGLEDTQYF. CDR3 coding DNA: TGTGCCAGCAGCCCGAGGGACAGGGGGTTGGAAGATACGCAGTATTTT.

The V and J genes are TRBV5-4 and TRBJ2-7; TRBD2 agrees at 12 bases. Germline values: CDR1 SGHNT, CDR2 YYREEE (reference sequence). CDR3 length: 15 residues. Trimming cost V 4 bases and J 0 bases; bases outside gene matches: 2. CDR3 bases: TGTGCCAGCAGCCGGACTAGCGGGGTCTCCTACGAGCAGTACTTC. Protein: CASSRTSGVSYEQYF.

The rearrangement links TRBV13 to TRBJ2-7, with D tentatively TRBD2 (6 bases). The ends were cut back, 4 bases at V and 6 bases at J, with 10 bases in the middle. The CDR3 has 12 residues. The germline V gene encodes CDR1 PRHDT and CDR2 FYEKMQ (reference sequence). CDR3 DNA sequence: TGTGCCAGCAGCTCTACTAGCACCGAGCAGTACTTC. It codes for CASSSTSTEQYF.

DNA of the CDR3: TGTGCCAGTACCAGCGGGGGACAGGGGCGGAACGAGCAGTACTTC. Translating it yields CASTSGGQGRNEQYF. The chain links TRBV19 to TRBJ2-7, with 10 bases identical to TRBD1. V dropped 7 bases and J dropped 5; count of bases not matched to a gene: 11. This CDR3 is 15 amino acids long. From germline, CDR1 is LNHDA and CDR2 SQIVND (reference sequence).